This entry concerns a single T cell receptor (beta chain). The antigen is undetermined. This record comes from a study of OX40 agonist ivuxolimab in advanced cancers. Repertoires were generated with immunoSEQ multiplex PCR, while TCRdb's copy carries only in-frame clones and drops some. This table has 60,000 to 80,000 clones, approximately 82% appearing once. Autoimmune disease history or systemic immunosuppression led to patients being barred. V was clipped by 7 bases and J by 7 bases, with 13 bases between them. Germline CDR1 reads LNHDA; CDR2 reads SQIVND (reference sequence). The CDR3 covers 12 residues. Findings and limits, study-wide: At 0.1 to 3.0 mg/kg, clonal expansion of CD4+ and CD8+ blood T cells had occurred by week 6.

The sample in question was CD4+ or CD8+ T cells sorted from blood, obtained in a trial of the OX40 agonist ivuxolimab. The source is an adult with an advanced solid tumor such as melanoma, head and neck, liver or kidney cancer. The chain couples TRBV19 to TRBJ1-2; no definite D call. For the CDR3, the DNA is TGTGCCAGTATGCGGGCCGGAGGTGGCTACACCTTC. The encoded protein is CASMRAGGGYTF.